This T cell receptor beta chain stems from a study of identifying expanded T cells in peripheral blood. Profiled with immunoSEQ multiplex PCR; TCRdb holds only in-frame clones, not every one. The sample holds 45,000 to 75,000 clones, over 75% seen once. The V end lost 5 bases, the J end lost 8 bases, and 17 bases lay between the germline ends. The CDR3 totals 14 residues. Germline lookup yields CDR1 LGHNT and CDR2 FRNRAP. Sequenced input: blood. The sequence came from a person aged 18 to 75 in good health. The V and J genes are TRBV12-5 and TRBJ2-3; tentatively, D is TRBD2 (5 bases). Here the CDR3 reads CASGTLAGLATQYF. The CDR3, as DNA: TGTGCTAGTGGTACCCTAGCTGGTTTGGCTACGCAGTATTTT.